This T cell receptor (beta chain) was retrieved from a study of shared clonotypes between healthy human individuals. Study information: Each donor's CD4 naive and CD4 memory cells filled three plates apiece, CD8 naive two, and CD8 memory one. Whole-study findings and limits: Depth of sequencing was expected to influence donor clonotype sharing.

Clones were sequenced by immunoSEQ multiplex PCR, and TCRdb holds only the in-frame ones, with some missing. The sample records about 670,000 clones, 72% being singletons. Germline V gene sequence: CDR1 DFQATT, CDR2 SNEGSKA (reference sequence). This CDR3 is 11 amino acids long. V was shortened by 6 bases and J by 10 bases, with 13 bases between the two germline ends. Regarding this clone: The target antigen is unknown.

The donors were adults (healthy and HIV-negative) with no recent acute infections or vaccinations. The TCR was taken from a woman aged 25 to 39 in good health. The J gene is TRBJ2-1, the V gene TRBV20-1; D is perhaps TRBD2 (6 bases). Sequencing used memory CD4+ T cells sorted from blood. Subset given: CD45RA-negative fraction. CDR3 in DNA: TGCAGTGCGAATCCGGCGGGAGAGCAGTTCTTC. Translating gives CSANPAGEQFF.